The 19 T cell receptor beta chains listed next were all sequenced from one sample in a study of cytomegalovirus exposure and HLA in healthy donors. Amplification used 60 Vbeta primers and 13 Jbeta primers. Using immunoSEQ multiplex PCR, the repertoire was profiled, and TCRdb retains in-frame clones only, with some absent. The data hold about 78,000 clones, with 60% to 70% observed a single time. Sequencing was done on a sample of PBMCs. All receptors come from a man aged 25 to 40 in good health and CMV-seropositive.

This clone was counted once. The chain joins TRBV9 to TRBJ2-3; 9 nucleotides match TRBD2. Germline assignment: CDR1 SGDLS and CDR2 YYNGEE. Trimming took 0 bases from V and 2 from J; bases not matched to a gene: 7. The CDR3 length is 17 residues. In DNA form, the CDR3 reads TGTGCCAGCAGCGTAGTTAGCGCGGGGGGGCTCACAGATACGCAGTATTTT. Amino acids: CASSVVSAGGLTDTQYF.

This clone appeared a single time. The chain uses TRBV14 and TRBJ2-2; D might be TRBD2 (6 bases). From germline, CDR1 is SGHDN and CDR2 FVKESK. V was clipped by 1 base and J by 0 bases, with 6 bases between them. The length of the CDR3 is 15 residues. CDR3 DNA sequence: TGTGCCAGCAGCCAAGGACTAGCGAACACCGGGGAGCTGTTTTTT. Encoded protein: CASSQGLANTGELFF.

The CDR3 DNA reads as TGTGCCAGCAGCCAAACCTCCGGGGGGCAAGAGACCCAGTACTTC. Translating it yields CASSQTSGGQETQYF. J is TRBJ2-5 and V is TRBV4-2, with 7 positions matching TRBD2. V lost 2 bases to trimming and J lost 2 bases; unmatched junction nucleotides: 5. There are 15 residues in the CDR3. The germline V gene encodes CDR1 LGHNA and CDR2 YNFKEQ.

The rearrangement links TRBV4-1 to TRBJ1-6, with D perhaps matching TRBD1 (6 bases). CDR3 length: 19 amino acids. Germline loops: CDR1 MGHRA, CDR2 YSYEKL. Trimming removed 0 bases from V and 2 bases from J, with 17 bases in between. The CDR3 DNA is TGCGCCAGCAGCCAAGAAGGGGGAGGGGCCGTGACCTATAATTCACCCCTCCACTTT. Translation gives CASSQEGGGAVTYNSPLHF.

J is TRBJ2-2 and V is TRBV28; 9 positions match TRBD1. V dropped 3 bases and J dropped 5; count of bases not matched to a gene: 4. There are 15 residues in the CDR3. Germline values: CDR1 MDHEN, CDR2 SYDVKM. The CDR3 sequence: CASSLGQGRTGELFF. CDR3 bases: TGTGCCAGCAGTTTGGGACAGGGAAGGACCGGGGAGCTGTTTTTT.

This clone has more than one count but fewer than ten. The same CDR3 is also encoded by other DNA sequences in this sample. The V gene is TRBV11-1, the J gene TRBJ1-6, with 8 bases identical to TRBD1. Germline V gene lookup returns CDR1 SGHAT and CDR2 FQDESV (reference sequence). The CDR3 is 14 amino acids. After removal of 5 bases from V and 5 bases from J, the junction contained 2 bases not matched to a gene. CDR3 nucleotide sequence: TGTGCCAGCAGCCGGACAGGGAATAATTCACCCCTCCACTTT. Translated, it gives CASSRTGNNSPLHF.

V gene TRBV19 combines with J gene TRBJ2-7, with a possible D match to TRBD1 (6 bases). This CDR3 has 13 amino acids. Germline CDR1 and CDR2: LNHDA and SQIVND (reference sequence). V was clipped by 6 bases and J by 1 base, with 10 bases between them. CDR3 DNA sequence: TGTGCCAGTAGCTACAGGGAGTCCTACGAGCAGTACTTC. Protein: CASSYRESYEQYF.

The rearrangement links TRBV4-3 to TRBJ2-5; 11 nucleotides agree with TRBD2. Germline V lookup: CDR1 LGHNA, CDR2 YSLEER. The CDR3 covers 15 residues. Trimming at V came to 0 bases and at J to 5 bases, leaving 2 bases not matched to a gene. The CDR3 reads CASSQDASGRETQYF. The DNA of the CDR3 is TGCGCCAGCAGCCAAGATGCTAGCGGGAGGGAGACCCAGTACTTC.

CDR3 residues: CASGLVVGEGKMNTEAFF. The DNA of the CDR3 is TGTGCTAGTGGTTTGGTAGTAGGGGAGGGGAAGATGAACACTGAAGCTTTCTTT. This sequence joins TRBV12-5 and TRBJ1-1, with D tentatively TRBD1 (5 bases). CDR1 is LGHNT and CDR2 is FRNRAP in the germline V gene. The CDR3 contains 18 residues. The V gene lost 0 bases and the J gene lost 0 bases, with 17 bases spanning the gap.

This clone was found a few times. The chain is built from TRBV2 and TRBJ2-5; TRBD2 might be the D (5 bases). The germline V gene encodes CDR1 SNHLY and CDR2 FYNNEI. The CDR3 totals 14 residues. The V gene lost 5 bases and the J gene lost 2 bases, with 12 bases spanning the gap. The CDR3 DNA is TGTGCCAGCAGTAAGGACTGGTCACAAGAGACCCAGTACTTC. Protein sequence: CASSKDWSQETQYF.

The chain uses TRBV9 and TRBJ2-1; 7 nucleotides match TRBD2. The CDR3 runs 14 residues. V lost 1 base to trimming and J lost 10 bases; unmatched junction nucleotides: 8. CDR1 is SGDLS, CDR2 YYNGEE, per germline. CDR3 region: CASSVNGRIREQFF. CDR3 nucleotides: TGTGCCAGCAGCGTAAACGGGAGGATTCGGGAGCAGTTCTTC.

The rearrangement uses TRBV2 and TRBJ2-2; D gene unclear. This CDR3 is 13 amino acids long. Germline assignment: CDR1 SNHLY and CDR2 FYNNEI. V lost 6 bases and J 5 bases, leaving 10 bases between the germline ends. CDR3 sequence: CASSQTGTGELFF. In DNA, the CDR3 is TGTGCCAGCAGCCAAACGGGTACCGGGGAGCTGTTTTTT.

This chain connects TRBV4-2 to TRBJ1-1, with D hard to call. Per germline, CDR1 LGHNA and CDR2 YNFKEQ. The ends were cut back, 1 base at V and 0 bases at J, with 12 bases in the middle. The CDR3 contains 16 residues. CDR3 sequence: CASSQVAAVMNTEAFF. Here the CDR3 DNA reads TGTGCCAGCAGCCAAGTCGCGGCAGTAATGAACACTGAAGCTTTCTTT.

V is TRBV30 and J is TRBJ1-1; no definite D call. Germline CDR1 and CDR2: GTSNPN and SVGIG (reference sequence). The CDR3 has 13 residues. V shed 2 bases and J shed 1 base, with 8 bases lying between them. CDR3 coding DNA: TGTGCCTGGAGTCGGGAGTCGAACACTGAAGCTTTCTTT. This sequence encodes CAWSRESNTEAFF.

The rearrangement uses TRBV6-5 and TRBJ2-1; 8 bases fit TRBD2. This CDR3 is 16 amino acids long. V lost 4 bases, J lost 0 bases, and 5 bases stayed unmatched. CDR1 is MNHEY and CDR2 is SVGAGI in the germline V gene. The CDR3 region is CASSLTSGASYNEQFF. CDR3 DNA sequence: TGTGCCAGCAGTTTAACTAGCGGAGCCTCCTACAATGAGCAGTTCTTC.

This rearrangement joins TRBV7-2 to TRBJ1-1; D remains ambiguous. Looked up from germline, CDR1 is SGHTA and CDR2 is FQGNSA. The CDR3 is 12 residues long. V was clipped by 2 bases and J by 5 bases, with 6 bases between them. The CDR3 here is CASSLMRTEAFF. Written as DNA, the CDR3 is TGTGCCAGCAGCTTAATGCGGACTGAAGCTTTCTTT.

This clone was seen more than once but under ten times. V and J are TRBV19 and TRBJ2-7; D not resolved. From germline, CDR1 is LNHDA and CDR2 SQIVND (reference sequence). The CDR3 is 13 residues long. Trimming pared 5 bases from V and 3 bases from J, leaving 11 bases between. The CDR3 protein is CASSPDTRYEQYF. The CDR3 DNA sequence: TGTGCCAGTAGTCCCGACACGCGCTACGAGCAGTACTTC.

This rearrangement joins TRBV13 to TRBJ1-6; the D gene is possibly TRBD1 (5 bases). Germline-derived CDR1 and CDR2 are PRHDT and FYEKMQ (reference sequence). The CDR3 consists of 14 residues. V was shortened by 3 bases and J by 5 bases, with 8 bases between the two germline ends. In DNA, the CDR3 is TGTGCCAGCAGCTTCTCAGGGAATAATTCACCCCTCCACTTT. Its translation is CASSFSGNNSPLHF.

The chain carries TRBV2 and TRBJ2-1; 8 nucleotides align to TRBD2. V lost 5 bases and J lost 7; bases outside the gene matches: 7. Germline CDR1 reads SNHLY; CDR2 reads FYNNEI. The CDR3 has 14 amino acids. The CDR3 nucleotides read TGTGCCAGCAGTCCCAGCGGGGGTAAGAATGAGCAGTTCTTC. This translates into CASSPSGGKNEQFF.